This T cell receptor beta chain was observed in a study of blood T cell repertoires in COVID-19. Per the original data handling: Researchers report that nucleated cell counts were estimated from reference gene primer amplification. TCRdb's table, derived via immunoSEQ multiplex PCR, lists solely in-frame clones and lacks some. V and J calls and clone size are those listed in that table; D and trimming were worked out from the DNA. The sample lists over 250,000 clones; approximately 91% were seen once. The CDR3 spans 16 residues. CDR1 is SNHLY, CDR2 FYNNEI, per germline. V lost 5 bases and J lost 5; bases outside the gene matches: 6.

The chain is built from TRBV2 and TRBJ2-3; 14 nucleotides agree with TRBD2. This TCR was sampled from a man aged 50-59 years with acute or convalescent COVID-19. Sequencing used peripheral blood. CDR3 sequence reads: CASSQRTSGGIDTQYF. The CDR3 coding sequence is TGTGCCAGCAGTCAACGGACTAGCGGGGGGATAGATACGCAGTATTTT.